Detailed here is one T cell receptor beta chain. The sample comes from a study of T-cell reconstitution after alpha-beta-depleted transplantation in children. From germline, CDR1 is SGDLS and CDR2 YYNGEE. CDR3 length: 14 amino acids. Trimming left V 0 bases short and J 15 bases short, with 20 bases between. A TCRbeta library incorporating unique molecular identifiers was prepared. One entry per CDR3 protein, called by TCRdb with MiXCR from the PCR reads. The table has some 500,000 distinct CDR3 sequences, 32% seen once; the top ten hold around 2.4%. This sequence originates from a human donor who donated a stem cell graft to a child with aplastic anemia. Sample: PBMCs from the stem cell graft donor, taken from the stem cell graft. The rearrangement links TRBV9 to TRBJ2-3; no definite D call. CDR3 bases: TGTGCCAGCAGCGTAGATATTGGTACCCCTTATGCCTATTTT. Encoded protein: CASSVDIGTPYAYF.